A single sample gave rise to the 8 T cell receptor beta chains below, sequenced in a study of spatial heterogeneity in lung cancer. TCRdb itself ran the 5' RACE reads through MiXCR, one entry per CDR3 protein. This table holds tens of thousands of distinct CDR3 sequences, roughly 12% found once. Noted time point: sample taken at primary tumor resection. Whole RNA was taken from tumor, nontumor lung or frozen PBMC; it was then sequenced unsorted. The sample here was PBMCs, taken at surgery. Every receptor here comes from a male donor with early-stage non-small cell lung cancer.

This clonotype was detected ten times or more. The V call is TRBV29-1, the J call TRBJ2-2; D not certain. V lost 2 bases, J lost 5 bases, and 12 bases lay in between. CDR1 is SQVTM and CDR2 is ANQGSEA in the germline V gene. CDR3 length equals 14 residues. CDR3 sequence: CSVEMGPRTGELFF. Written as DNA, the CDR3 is TGCAGCGTTGAAATGGGCCCAAGGACCGGGGAGCTGTTTTTT.

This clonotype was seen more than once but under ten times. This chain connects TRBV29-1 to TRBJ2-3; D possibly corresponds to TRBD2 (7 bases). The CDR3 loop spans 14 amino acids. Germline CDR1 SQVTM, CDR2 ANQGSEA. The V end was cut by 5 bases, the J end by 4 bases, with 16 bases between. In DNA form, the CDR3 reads TGCAGCGTTTTATCCGGGGGGCGACCAGATACGCAGTATTTT. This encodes CSVLSGGRPDTQYF.

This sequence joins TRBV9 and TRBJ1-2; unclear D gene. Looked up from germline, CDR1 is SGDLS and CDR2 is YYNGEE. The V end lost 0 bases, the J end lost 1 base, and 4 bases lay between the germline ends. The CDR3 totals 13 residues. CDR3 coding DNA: TGTGCCAGCAGCGTAGAGGATAACTATGGCTACACCTTC. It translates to CASSVEDNYGYTF.

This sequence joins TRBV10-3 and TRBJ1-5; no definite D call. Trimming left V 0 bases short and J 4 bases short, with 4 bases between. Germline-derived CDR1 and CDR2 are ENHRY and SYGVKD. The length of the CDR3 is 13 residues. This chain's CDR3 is CAISESVNQPQHF. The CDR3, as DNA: TGTGCCATCAGTGAGTCTGTGAATCAGCCCCAGCATTTT.

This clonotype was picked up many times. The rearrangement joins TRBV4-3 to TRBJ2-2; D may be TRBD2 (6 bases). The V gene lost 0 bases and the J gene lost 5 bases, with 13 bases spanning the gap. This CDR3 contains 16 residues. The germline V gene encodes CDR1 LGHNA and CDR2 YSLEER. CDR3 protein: CASSQEFTSLTGELFF. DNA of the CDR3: TGCGCCAGCAGCCAAGAATTTACTAGCCTAACCGGGGAGCTGTTTTTT.

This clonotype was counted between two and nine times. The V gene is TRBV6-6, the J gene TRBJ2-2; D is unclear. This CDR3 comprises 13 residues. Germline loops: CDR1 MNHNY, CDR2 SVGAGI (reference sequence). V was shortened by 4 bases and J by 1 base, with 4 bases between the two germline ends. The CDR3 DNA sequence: TGTGCCAGCAGTTCCAAGAACACCGGGGAGCTGTTTTTT. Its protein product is CASSSKNTGELFF.

The CDR3 DNA follows: TGTGCCAGCAGTTTTTCCGAGACCGGGATCCAGCAGTACTTC. Protein product: CASSFSETGIQQYF. The chain employs TRBV28 and TRBJ2-7; tentative D call: TRBD2 (5 bases). There are 14 residues in the CDR3. Germline CDR1 is MDHEN and CDR2 is SYDVKM. Trimming removed 3 bases at V and 8 bases at J, with 17 bases between. Based on the CDR3 plus reference TRBV28 and TRBJ2-7, the full variable domain is DVKVTQSSRYLVKRTGEKVFLECVQDMDHENMFWYRQDPGLGLRLIYFSYDVKMKEKGDIPEGYSVSREKKERFSLILESASTNQTSMYLCASSFSETGIQQYFGPGTRLTVT.

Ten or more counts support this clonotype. The DNA for the CDR3 is TGTGCCAGCAGTTTAAGGGGGACTGCCGGGGAGCTGTTTTTT. Translated: CASSLRGTAGELFF. The V gene is TRBV12-3 or TRBV12-4, the J gene TRBJ2-2; D possibly uses TRBD1 or TRBD2 (6 bases each). There are 14 residues in the CDR3. The V end was cut by 2 bases, the J end by 6 bases, with 10 bases between.